This is a list of T cell receptor beta chains from one sample in a study of blood T cell repertoires in COVID-19. Profiling relied on immunoSEQ multiplex PCR, and the TCRdb table lists in-frame clones only, not all of them. The table includes some 210,000 clones, over 70% detected once. The sample was peripheral blood. The origin of the receptors is a man aged 50-60 years with active or convalescent COVID-19. CDR3s include the opening cysteine and the closing phenylalanine or tryptophan. D genes are given only for firm matches. Clone size is not always given. Where it is, it says once, few, many or a class for expanded clones.

cdr3_nt	cdr3_aa	clone_size	v_call	j_call	d_call
TGTGCCAGCAGTTTCCGGGACTTTGACTATGGCTACACCTTC	CASSFRDFDYGYTF	once	TRBV28	TRBJ1-2	NA
TGTGCCAGTACAGGAGGGCAGGCTAACACTGAAGCTTTCTTT	CASTGGQANTEAFF	NA	TRBV19	TRBJ1-1	NA
TGTGCCAGCAGCCAGAACATCGCCTACGAGCAGTACTTC	CASSQNIAYEQYF	once	TRBV3-1/TRBV3-2	TRBJ2-7	NA
TGTGCCATCAGGGACAGGGGCAACACTGAAGCTTTCTTT	CAIRDRGNTEAFF	NA	TRBV10-3	TRBJ1-1	TRBD1
TGTGCCAGCAGCTTGAGGAGGCCCACTGAAGCTTTCTTT	CASSLRRPTEAFF	NA	TRBV11-2	TRBJ1-1	NA
TGTGCCATCAGTGAAGCAGGGGATAACTATGGCTACACCTTC	CAISEAGDNYGYTF	NA	TRBV10-3	TRBJ1-2	NA
TGTGCCAGCAGTGGGCTGGACAGCCTGATGTCCTATGGCTACACCTTC	CASSGLDSLMSYGYTF	NA	TRBV2	TRBJ1-2	NA
TGTGCCAGCAGTTCGCAGGCAGAGACCCAGTACTTC	CASSSQAETQYF	NA	TRBV28	TRBJ2-5	NA
TGTGCCAGCAGCCTGCTGGAGGGGAACTATGGCTACACCTTC	CASSLLEGNYGYTF	NA	TRBV14	TRBJ1-2	NA
TGTGCCAGCAGTGAGCCGGGGACAGGGAAGGACGAGCAGTACTTC	CASSEPGTGKDEQYF	NA	TRBV6-1	TRBJ2-7	TRBD1
TGTGCCAGCAGTCCCCATCGGGACAGCCCAAATACGCAGTATTTT	CASSPHRDSPNTQYF	NA	TRBV6-2/TRBV6-3	TRBJ2-3	TRBD1
TGTGCCAGCATGACTAGCGGGGTGAGCTCCTACAATGAGCAGTTCTTC	CASMTSGVSSYNEQFF	once	TRBV2	TRBJ2-1	TRBD2
TGTGCCAGCAGCTTGGCCGTGGGGGAGGGTGGCTACACCTTC	CASSLAVGEGGYTF	NA	TRBV5-5	TRBJ1-2	NA
TGTGCCAGCAGCGTCAGCGGACTAGCGGGCCCCTACGAGCAGTACTTC	CASSVSGLAGPYEQYF	NA	TRBV9	TRBJ2-7	TRBD2
TGTGCCAGTAGTAGGGGGACAGGTCGTAACTATGGCTACACCTTC	CASSRGTGRNYGYTF	NA	TRBV19	TRBJ1-2	TRBD1
TGTGCCAGCAGCTTGCGAGCGGGCAATGACGAGCAGTACTTC	CASSLRAGNDEQYF	NA	TRBV5-4	TRBJ2-7	NA
TGTGCCGTACAGGGGTACAATGAGCAGTTCTTC	CAVQGYNEQFF	NA	TRBV2	TRBJ2-1	TRBD1